The clone carrying this T cell receptor (beta chain) was detected only a few times. Its specificity is not known. With 2 bases removed from V and 1 base from J, the gap between germline ends came to 9 bases. The V gene's germline CDR1 is LGHNT and CDR2 FRNRAP. The CDR3 is 15 amino acids. The sample belongs to a study of memory CD4+ T cells and cytomegalovirus serostatus. Regarding the study as a whole: CD4+ memory repertoires contained 67 of 164 reported CMV TCRbeta sequences.

Repertoires were generated with immunoSEQ multiplex PCR, while TCRdb's copy carries only in-frame clones and drops some. This table has about 31,000 clones, approximately 76% appearing once. The sort gate was single viable CD3+CD4+CD8-CD45RO+ cells for memory CD4+ T cells. Serostatus was set by detecting CMV pp150, pp28, p38, p52 IgG. After thawing, CD4+ T cells were positively selected. The chain joins TRBV12-5 to TRBJ2-1; D unresolved. Sequenced input: memory CD4+ T cells from blood. The sequence was collected from an adult in good health and CMV-seronegative. Some clones in this sample may be carry-over from other donors' samples. The CDR3 DNA is TGTGCTAGTGGTTTGAGAGTACAGTCCTACAATGAGCAGTTCTTC. Translating it yields CASGLRVQSYNEQFF.